The source of this T cell receptor (beta chain) is a study of blood T cell repertoires in COVID-19. Looking at the study overall: Some COVID-19 samples were acute and others convalescent; all came from the United States, Italy and Spain. PBMCs, B-cell-depleted T cells, or T cells provided the cDNA or gDNA that made up the material.

V shed 4 bases and J shed 8 bases, with 6 bases lying between them. CDR3 length: 12 amino acids. As originally analysed: Estimation of nucleated cell counts relied on the amplification of reference gene primers. TCRdb keeps only in-frame clones here, not all; method: immunoSEQ multiplex PCR. The D gene and trimming were derived from the DNA, and the V and J assignments and clone size from that table. The sample consists of around 170,000 clones, 88% of them appearing once. Sequencing was done on a sample of peripheral blood. The origin of this receptor is a man aged 55 to 70 with acute or convalescent COVID-19. The J gene is TRBJ1-6, the V gene TRBV12-3 or TRBV12-4, with D hard to call. CDR3 loop: CASSSPDSPLHF. The CDR3 nucleotides are TGTGCCAGCAGTTCCCCTGATTCACCCCTCCACTTT.